These T cell receptor beta chains were read from a single sample in a study of molecular identifiers for immune sequencing clone quantification. TCRdb recomputed calls from the PCR reads with MiXCR, one row per CDR3 protein. The data contain approximately 54,000 distinct CDR3 sequences, approximately 25% of them singletons. Sequenced: naive CD8+ T cells from blood, with Jurkat cell RNA spiked in. The receptors were sampled from a human donor in good health. Some libraries in this study had Jurkat cell RNA spiked in. Both conserved end residues are part of each CDR3. Each record gives: V gene, clone size, D gene, J gene, CDR3 DNA, CDR3 protein. The D gene is left open where the match is weak. Rows may omit the clone size; those that give it use once, few, many or a size class.

>TRBV5-6|many|NA|TRBJ1-2
TGTGCCAGCAGCTTGGAGGGAATCGAGAATGGCTACACCTTC
CASSLEGIENGYTF
>TRBV28|NA|NA|TRBJ1-1
TGTGCTAGCAATAATCGAAGGATCACTGAAGCTTTCTTT
CASNNRRITEAFF
>TRBV7-9|many|NA|TRBJ2-3
TGTGCCAGCAGCTTAGTCACTGAGGTTCTGAGCACAGATACGCAGTATTTT
CASSLVTEVLSTDTQYF
>TRBV19|NA|NA|TRBJ1-1
TGTGGCAGTAGTCCCCGACCTGGGCAGCCGCAGAACACTGAAGCTTTCTTT
CGSSPRPGQPQNTEAFF
>TRBV27|many|NA|TRBJ2-2
TGTGCCAGCAGTTTACTGTCCCCGGGGGCCGACACCGGGGAGCTGTTTTTT
CASSLLSPGADTGELFF
>TRBV28|many|TRBD1|TRBJ2-7
TGTGCCAGCATGTTTGCAGGGGGCTACGAGCAGTACTTC
CASMFAGGYEQYF
>TRBV12-3/TRBV12-4|many|NA|TRBJ2-2
TGTGCCAGCAGTTTCCCGGGGGGCCCCGGGGAGCTGTTTTTT
CASSFPGGPGELFF
>TRBV14|many|NA|TRBJ1-2
TGTGCCAGCAGCCCGGACATGAACTATGGCTACACCTTC
CASSPDMNYGYTF
>TRBV7-9|many|NA|TRBJ1-5
TGTGCCAGCAGCTCCGCCCCTGAGACGAACAATCAGCCCCAGCATTTT
CASSSAPETNNQPQHF
>TRBV7-9|few|NA|TRBJ1-5
TGTGCCAGCAGCTTAGCAGGGTTTAGCAATCAGCCCCAGCATTTT
CASSLAGFSNQPQHF
>TRBV27|many|NA|TRBJ2-7
TGTGCCAGCAGTTCTAGGGGGATCGGGGCCCTTTACTACGAGCAGTACTTC
CASSSRGIGALYYEQYF
>TRBV6-2/TRBV6-3|many|NA|TRBJ2-1
TGTGCCAGCACTCCAAAGGGGGAGGGTTTCTACAATGAGCAGTTCTTC
CASTPKGEGFYNEQFF
>TRBV7-3|many|TRBD1|TRBJ2-1
TGTGCCAGCAGCTTCACGGGACAGGGTTGGGATGAGCAGTTCTTC
CASSFTGQGWDEQFF
>TRBV20-1|many|TRBD2|TRBJ2-3
TGCAGTGCTAGAGATTTATGGCTAGCGGGGGCCACAGATACGCAGTATTTT
CSARDLWLAGATDTQYF
>TRBV4-1|many|NA|TRBJ1-2
TGCGCCAGCAGCCAAGATCAATGGGGCCTTAGCACCTTC
CASSQDQWGLSTF
>TRBV7-9|many|NA|TRBJ1-1
TGTGCCAGCAGCTTAGACAGGCAGAACACTGAAGCTTTCTTT
CASSLDRQNTEAFF
>TRBV12-5|many|NA|TRBJ2-5
TGTGCTAGTGGTTTGGTAGAGGAGGGTCCGGTGAAGACCCAGTACTTC
CASGLVEEGPVKTQYF
>TRBV21-1|many|NA|TRBJ2-4
TGTGCCAGCAGCAAAGAGGACGTACTAGCGGCAACCCACAAAAACATTCAGTACTTC
CASSKEDVLAATHKNIQYF
>TRBV7-9|many|NA|TRBJ2-5
TGTGCCAGCAGCCCCTGGGTCGGGGGCACAGAGACCCAGTACTTC
CASSPWVGGTETQYF
>TRBV6-1|NA|NA|TRBJ2-3
TGTGCCGGCAGTGTCAGGGCGGATCCAGATACGCAGTATTTT
CAGSVRADPDTQYF
>TRBV2|few|TRBD2|TRBJ2-3
TGTGCCAGCAGTGAGTCAAGGCGGGAGCTCGCAGATACGCAGTATTTT
CASSESRRELADTQYF
>TRBV6-1|many|NA|TRBJ1-1
TGTGCCAGCAGTGCGGGGGTGGCTGAAGCTTTCTTT
CASSAGVAEAFF
>TRBV27|many|TRBD1|TRBJ1-4
TGTGCCAGCTGCCAGGACGGGGACAGAACTAATGAAAAACTGTTTTTT
CASCQDGDRTNEKLFF
>TRBV7-8|many|NA|TRBJ2-2
TGTGCCAGCAGCTTTTTAGACAGGAGGAACACCGGGGAGCTGTTTTTT
CASSFLDRRNTGELFF
>TRBV28|many|NA|TRBJ1-1
TGTGCCAGCAGTTTAACTCAATTGAACACTGAAGCTTTCTTT
CASSLTQLNTEAFF
>TRBV7-9|many|NA|TRBJ2-5
TGTGCCAGCAGCTTATCTAGCCTCCAAGAGACCCAGTACTTC
CASSLSSLQETQYF
>TRBV12-3/TRBV12-4|many|TRBD1|TRBJ1-5
TGTGCCAGCAGTATACGACAGGGGTTTAGCAATCAGCCCCAGCATTTT
CASSIRQGFSNQPQHF
>TRBV2|many|NA|TRBJ2-2
TGTGCCAGCAGGCTGGGGCCGAACACCGGGGAGCTGTTTTTT
CASRLGPNTGELFF
>TRBV6-2/TRBV6-3|many|TRBD2|TRBJ2-7
TGTGCCAGCAGCTCAGGCGGGAGTAATACCTTCGAGCAGTACTTC
CASSSGGSNTFEQYF
>TRBV7-2|many|TRBD2|TRBJ2-5
TGTGCCAGCAGCTTAGAGGGGCCTAGCGGGTACCAAGAGACCCAGTACTTC
CASSLEGPSGYQETQYF
>TRBV4-3|few|TRBD2|TRBJ2-1
TGCGCCAGCAGCCAAGTGTTGGTAGCGGGGGACAATGAGCAGTTCTTC
CASSQVLVAGDNEQFF
>TRBV6-2/TRBV6-3|few|TRBD1|TRBJ2-7
TGTGCCAGCAGTTACGTGGACAGGGGATTCGAGCAGTACTTC
CASSYVDRGFEQYF
>TRBV6-6|many|NA|TRBJ2-3
TGTGCCAGTCTACTTTATAGCACAGATACGCAGTATTTT
CASLLYSTDTQYF
>TRBV10-1|few|NA|TRBJ2-7
TGCGCCAGCAGTCAAGCCCGGGGCGGCACCTACGAGCAGTACTTC
CASSQARGGTYEQYF
>TRBV7-8|NA|NA|TRBJ2-7
TGTGCCAGCAGCTTGAAGGAGGAGGAAGGGTGCGATCGGTACTTC
CASSLKEEEGCDRYF
>TRBV29-1|few|NA|TRBJ2-7
TGCAGCGTTGAAGTTAGCAACTCCTACGAGCAGTACTTC
CSVEVSNSYEQYF
>TRBV7-9|NA|NA|TRBJ2-5
TGTGCCAGCATGGCTAGCAAAGAGACCCAGTACTTC
CASMASKETQYF
>TRBV7-9|many|NA|TRBJ2-7
TGTGCCAGCAGCCCGACTAGTTACGAGCAGTACTTC
CASSPTSYEQYF
>TRBV6-6|many|NA|TRBJ2-5
TGTGCCAGCAGTTACGAAGACAGTCAAGAGACCCAGTACTTC
CASSYEDSQETQYF
>TRBV5-1|once|NA|TRBJ1-4
TGCGCCAGCAGCTTTTTAAGCCAGACTAATGAAAAACTGTTTTTT
CASSFLSQTNEKLFF
>TRBV4-1|NA|NA|TRBJ1-6
TGCGCCAGCAGCCAAGGTCGGCAGGAATATAATTCACCCCTCCACTTT
CASSQGRQEYNSPLHF
>TRBV29-1|many|TRBD2|TRBJ2-2
TGCAGCGTTGAAGATTCGGGGACTAGCCTCTCCGGGGAGCTGTTTTTT
CSVEDSGTSLSGELFF